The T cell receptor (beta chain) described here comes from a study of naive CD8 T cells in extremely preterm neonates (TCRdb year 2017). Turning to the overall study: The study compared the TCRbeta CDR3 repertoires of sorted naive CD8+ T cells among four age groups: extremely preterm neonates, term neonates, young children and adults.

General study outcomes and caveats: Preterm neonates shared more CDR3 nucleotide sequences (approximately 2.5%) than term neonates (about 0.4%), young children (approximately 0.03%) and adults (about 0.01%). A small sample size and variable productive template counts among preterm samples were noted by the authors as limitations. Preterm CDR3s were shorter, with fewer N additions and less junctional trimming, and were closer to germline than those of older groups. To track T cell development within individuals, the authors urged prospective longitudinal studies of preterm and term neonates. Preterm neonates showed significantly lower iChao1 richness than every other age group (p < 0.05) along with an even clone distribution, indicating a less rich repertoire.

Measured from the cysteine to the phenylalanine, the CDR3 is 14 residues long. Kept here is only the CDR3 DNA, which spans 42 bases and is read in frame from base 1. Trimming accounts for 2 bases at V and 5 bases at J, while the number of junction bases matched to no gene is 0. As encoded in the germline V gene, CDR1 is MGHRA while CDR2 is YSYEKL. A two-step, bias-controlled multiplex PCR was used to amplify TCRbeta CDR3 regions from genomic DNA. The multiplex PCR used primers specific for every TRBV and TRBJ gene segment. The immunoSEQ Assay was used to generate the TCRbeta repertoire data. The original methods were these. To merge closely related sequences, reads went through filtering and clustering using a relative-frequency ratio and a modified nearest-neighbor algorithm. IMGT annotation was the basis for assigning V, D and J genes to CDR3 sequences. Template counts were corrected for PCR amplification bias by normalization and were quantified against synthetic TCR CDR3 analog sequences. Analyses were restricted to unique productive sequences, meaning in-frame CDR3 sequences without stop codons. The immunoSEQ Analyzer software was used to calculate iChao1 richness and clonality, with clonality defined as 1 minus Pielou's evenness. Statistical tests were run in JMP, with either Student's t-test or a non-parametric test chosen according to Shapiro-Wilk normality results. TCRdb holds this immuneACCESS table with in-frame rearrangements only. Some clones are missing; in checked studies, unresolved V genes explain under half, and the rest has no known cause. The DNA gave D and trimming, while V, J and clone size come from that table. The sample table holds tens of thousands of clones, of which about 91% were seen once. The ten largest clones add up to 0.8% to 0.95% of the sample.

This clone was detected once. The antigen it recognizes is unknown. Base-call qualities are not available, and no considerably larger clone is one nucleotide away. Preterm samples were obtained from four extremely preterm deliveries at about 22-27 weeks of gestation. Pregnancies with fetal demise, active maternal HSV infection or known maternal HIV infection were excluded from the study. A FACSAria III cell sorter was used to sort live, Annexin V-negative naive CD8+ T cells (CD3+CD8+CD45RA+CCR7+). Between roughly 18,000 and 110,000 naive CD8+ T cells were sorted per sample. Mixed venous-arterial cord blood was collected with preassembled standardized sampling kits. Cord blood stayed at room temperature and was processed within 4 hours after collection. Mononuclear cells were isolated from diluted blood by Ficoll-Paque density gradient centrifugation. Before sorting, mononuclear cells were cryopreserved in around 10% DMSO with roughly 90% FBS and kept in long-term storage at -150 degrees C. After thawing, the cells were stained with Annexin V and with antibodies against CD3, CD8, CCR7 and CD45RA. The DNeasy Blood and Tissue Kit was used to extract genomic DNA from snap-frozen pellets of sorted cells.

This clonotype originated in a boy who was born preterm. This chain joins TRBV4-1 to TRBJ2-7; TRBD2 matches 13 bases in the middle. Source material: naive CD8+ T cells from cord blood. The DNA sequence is TGCGCCAGCAGCCAAACTAGCGGGGGGGACGAGCAGTACTTC. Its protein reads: CASSQTSGGDEQYF.